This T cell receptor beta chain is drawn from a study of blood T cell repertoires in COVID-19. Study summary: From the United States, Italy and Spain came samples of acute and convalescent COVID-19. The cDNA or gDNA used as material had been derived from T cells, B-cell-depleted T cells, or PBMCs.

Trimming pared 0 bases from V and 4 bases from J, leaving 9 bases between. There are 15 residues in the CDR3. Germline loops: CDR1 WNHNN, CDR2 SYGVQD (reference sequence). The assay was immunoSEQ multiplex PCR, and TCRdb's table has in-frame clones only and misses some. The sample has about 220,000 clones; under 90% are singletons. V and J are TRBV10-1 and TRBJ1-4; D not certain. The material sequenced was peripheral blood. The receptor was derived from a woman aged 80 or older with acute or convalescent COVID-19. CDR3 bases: TGCGCCAGCAGTGAGTCGAGGAGATTTAATGAAAAACTGTTTTTT. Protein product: CASSESRRFNEKLFF.